A selection of T cell receptor beta chains follows, all from one sample in a study of cytomegalovirus exposure and HLA in healthy donors. The repertoire was sequenced with immunoSEQ multiplex PCR; TCRdb's copy has only in-frame clones and lacks some. The sample lists some 140,000 clones; around four fifths were seen once. Material for sequencing was PBMCs. The receptors shown here come from a man aged 30 to 39 in good health and CMV-seropositive. CDR3s include the opening cysteine and the closing phenylalanine or tryptophan.

j_call v_call cdr3_aa
TRBJ1-6 TRBV6-5 CASSTQWDSNSPLHF
TRBJ1-5 TRBV7-2 CASSFGGANQPQHF
TRBJ2-7 TRBV2 CASRRSGSSYEQYF
TRBJ2-7 TRBV6-1 CASSENRGPVGEQYF
TRBJ2-7 TRBV7-2 CASSLVLAGGARGEQYF
TRBJ1-5 TRBV7-8 CASSLAAGHNQPQHF
TRBJ2-7 TRBV7-6 CASSLGDEQYF
TRBJ2-7 TRBV5-1 CASSGSPLSYEQYF
TRBJ1-4 TRBV2 CASSEGRSNEKLFF
TRBJ1-5 TRBV10-1 CARGHQPQHF
TRBJ2-7 TRBV6-1 CASTEGAALNYEQYF
TRBJ2-1 TRBV14 CASSLDGGASYRLFF
TRBJ2-3 TRBV21-1 CASSNSVLGTDTQYF
TRBJ2-6 TRBV5-4 CASSATGSGANVLTF
TRBJ2-7 TRBV19 CASKSTGGGPYEQYF
TRBJ2-3 TRBV5-1 CASSSGQGWDTDTQYF
TRBJ2-7 TRBV15 CATSRDLGKGAYEQYF
TRBJ1-3 TRBV7-9 CASGRGGNTIYF
TRBJ1-1 TRBV5-8 CASSLGRGRTEAFF
TRBJ2-1 TRBV7-9 CASSMPQGLAGVHEQFF
TRBJ1-4 TRBV5-4 CASSLEAAGEKLFF
TRBJ2-3 TRBV9 CASSVDEAGGRDTQYF
TRBJ2-7 TRBV7-2 CASSLAGAGGAYEQYF
TRBJ2-3 TRBV2 CASSDRSPGGTDTQYF
TRBJ1-5 TRBV18 CASSPQRDQPQHF
TRBJ2-7 TRBV18 CASSPSGRQLLYEQYF
TRBJ2-5 TRBV5-6 CASSLGGREETQYF
TRBJ1-1 TRBV30 CAWAGQANTEAFF
TRBJ2-6 TRBV5-6 CASSRDRGQVSGANVLTF
TRBJ2-3 TRBV18 CASSAIAGPDTQYF
TRBJ1-2 TRBV5-4 CASSAGTGGIYGYTF
TRBJ2-1 TRBV2 CASTLSNEQFF
TRBJ2-7 TRBV4-3 CASSQGLGFLAGGTQSSYEQYF
TRBJ2-3 TRBV9 CASSVGGSTDTQYF
TRBJ1-1 TRBV6-5 CASSARVATEAFF
TRBJ2-1 TRBV7-3 CASSPGTYNEQFF
TRBJ2-3 TRBV9 CASRGGNRDTQYF
TRBJ1-6 TRBV12-5 CASGSIGPLHF
TRBJ2-3 TRBV4-1 CASSQEVARADTQYF
TRBJ2-1 TRBV7-2 CASSRTSTSSNEQFF
TRBJ1-3 TRBV7-7 CASSLTLNTGNTIYF
TRBJ1-1 TRBV15 CATSRDSQGNAFF
TRBJ1-1 TRBV6-6 CASSYGGQADTEAFF
TRBJ2-7 TRBV10-2 CASIGTSGSYEQYF
TRBJ2-2 TRBV6-6 CASSVNSGELFF
TRBJ2-7 TRBV7-3 CASSFRGPLDEQYF
TRBJ2-5 TRBV10-3 CAISKTVQETQYF
TRBJ2-7 TRBV12-5 CASGLVPAGVDYEQYF
TRBJ1-2 TRBV10-3 CAISESMGQGAPTF
TRBJ2-1 TRBV27 CASNPLVSNEQFF
TRBJ2-2 TRBV7-3 CASSSGTSGTGELFF
TRBJ1-6 TRBV7-2 CATGESYNSPLHF
TRBJ2-1 TRBV7-2 CASTQRDWSSYNEQFF
TRBJ2-2 TRBV19 CASHSTGNTGELFF